These 2 T cell receptor beta chains came from one sample sequenced in a study of brain T cells in children with intractable seizures (dated by TCRdb to about 2021). The receptor library was made with the immunoSEQ multiplex PCR assay. TCRdb provides this immuneACCESS table in a form limited to in-frame rearrangements. Some clones are lacking; in checked studies, under half of them reflect an unresolved V gene, and why the rest are absent is not known. For this sample the table gives 62,000 or so clones, of which about 96% were detected only once. The ten largest clones represent more than 0.3% of the sample. The time point tag for this specimen amounts to: resected brain tissue, or blood drawn just prior to surgery. This specimen consisted of peripheral blood, obtained at surgery. Receptors were obtained from a boy under three years old with focal cortical dysplasia and intractable seizures.

The CDR3 coding sequence is TGTGCCAGCAGCTCAATTCGACAGGGGATTAATTCACCCCTCCACTTT. Its translation is CASSSIRQGINSPLHF. The chain employs TRBV7-9 and TRBJ1-6; 8 bases are shared with TRBD1. J gave up 6 bases and V 4 bases, and 8 bases lay outside the gene matches. This CDR3 spans 16 amino acids. Per germline, CDR1 SEHNR and CDR2 FQNEAQ (reference sequence).

The chain couples TRBV7-9 to TRBJ1-6; 7 bases map to TRBD1. The CDR3 totals 14 residues. J gave up 9 bases and V 5 bases, and 7 bases lay outside the gene matches. Germline V gives CDR1 SEHNR, CDR2 FQNEAQ (reference sequence). The DNA for the CDR3 is TGTGCCAGCAGCCCGACAGGGATTTTTTCACCCCTCCACTTT. As protein: CASSPTGIFSPLHF.